One sample yielded the 6 T cell receptor beta chains listed below, sequenced in a study of glioma-infiltrating T cells after dendritic cell vaccination. This table comes from immunoSEQ multiplex PCR, and its TCRdb copy is limited to in-frame clones, with some not included. Of roughly 3,500 clones listed, 93% were seen once; the top ten hold approximately 5%. Sequenced here: blood, sampled before dendritic cell vaccination. All receptors derive from a human donor with glioblastoma.

This clone showed up just once. The rearrangement joins TRBV28 to TRBJ2-1, with D perhaps TRBD1 (6 bases). The CDR3 totals 14 residues. Trimming removed 3 bases from V and 8 bases from J, with 14 bases in between. The germline V gene has CDR1 MDHEN and CDR2 SYDVKM. The CDR3 reads CASSLGASFDEQFF. The CDR3 DNA reads TGTGCCAGCAGTTTGGGGGCTAGCTTCGATGAGCAGTTCTTC.

V usage is TRBV7-2 and J usage is TRBJ1-1; the D gene is possibly TRBD1 (5 bases). Germline V gives CDR1 SGHTA, CDR2 FQGNSA. V was clipped by 0 bases and J by 11 bases, with 13 bases between them. The CDR3 covers 13 residues. For the CDR3, the DNA is TGTGCCAGCAGCTTAGCAGCGAAGGGGTGGGCTTTCTTT. It specifies CASSLAAKGWAFF.

The rearrangement uses TRBV5-4 and TRBJ1-1, with 7 bases fitting TRBD1. The CDR3 extends over 14 amino acids. Germline-derived CDR1 and CDR2 are SGHNT and YYREEE (reference sequence). Unmatched junction bases numbered 5, after V lost 1 base and J lost 5 bases. CDR3 in amino acids: CASSLYRGATEAFF. CDR3 in DNA: TGTGCCAGCAGCTTGTACAGGGGAGCTACTGAAGCTTTCTTT.

The CDR3 DNA sequence: TGTGCCACCCGAGGGACAGGGGGCCATTGGCCCCAGCATTTT. Protein sequence: CATRGTGGHWPQHF. This rearrangement joins TRBV6-1 to TRBJ1-5, with TRBD1 identical over 12 bases. Germline assignment: CDR1 MNHNS and CDR2 SASEGT. V was pared by 10 bases and J by 9 bases, with 10 bases of the junction left unmatched. There are 14 residues in the CDR3.

This rearrangement joins TRBV11-1 to TRBJ2-3; 9 nucleotides agree with TRBD2. Germline V gene data show CDR1 as SGHAT and CDR2 as FQDESV (reference sequence). V shed 5 bases and J 2 bases; nucleotides not matched to a gene: 11. This CDR3 has 17 residues. CDR3 region: CASSPLSGRKNTDTQYF. CDR3 DNA sequence: TGTGCCAGCAGCCCCCTGAGCGGGAGGAAGAACACAGATACGCAGTATTTT. The complete variable domain, with remaining parts taken from reference TRBV11-1 and TRBJ2-3, reads EAEVAQSPRYKITEKSQAVAFWCDPISGHATLYWYRQILGQGPELLVQFQDESVVDDSQLPKDRFSAERLKGVDSTLKIQPAELGDSAMYLCASSPLSGRKNTDTQYFGPGTRLTVL.

The chain's CDR3 is CASGSSPGGETQYF. The CDR3 coding sequence is TGTGCTAGTGGTTCCTCCCCGGGGGGGGAGACCCAGTACTTC. The rearrangement joins TRBV12-5 to TRBJ2-5; the match to TRBD2 covers 8 bases. Germline-derived CDR1 and CDR2 are LGHNT and FRNRAP. This CDR3 contains 14 residues. Unmatched junction bases numbered 6, after V lost 4 bases and J lost 5 bases.